The next 28 T cell receptor beta chains were all read from a single sample in a study of T cell responses to AZD1222 COVID-19 vaccine. Method: immunoSEQ multiplex PCR; TCRdb's copy keeps in-frame clones and lacks some. The sample has some 180,000 clones, around nine tenths seen once. Sequencing used peripheral blood, obtained 28 days after the second AZD1222 dose. These receptor sequences come from an adult who received the AZD1222 COVID-19 vaccine.

In DNA form, the CDR3 reads TGTGCCAGCAGTTACTCGGGGAACCCTAACTATGGCTACACCTTC. It yields the protein CASSYSGNPNYGYTF. The J gene is TRBJ1-2, the V gene TRBV6-2 or TRBV6-3; D call uncertain. The CDR3 has 15 residues. Germline V gene data show CDR1 as MNHEY and CDR2 as SVGEGT. V was clipped by 0 bases and J by 0 bases, with 8 bases between them.

The rearrangement uses TRBV6-1 and TRBJ1-5; no firm D call. Trimming left V 1 base short and J 5 bases short, with 15 bases between. CDR1 and CDR2 from the germline V gene are MNHNS and SASEGT. The CDR3 contains 16 residues. The CDR3 spells CASSEVFVVNHQPQHF. The DNA of the CDR3 is TGTGCCAGCAGTGAAGTGTTTGTGGTCAACCATCAGCCCCAGCATTTT.

The chain employs TRBV18 and TRBJ1-1, with TRBD1 as a possible D gene (5 bases). The V and J ends lost 6 bases and 2 bases respectively, with 13 bases between them. This CDR3 is built from 14 residues. CDR1 is KGHSH, CDR2 LQKENI, per germline. The CDR3 sequence is CASSPGATNTEAFF. CDR3 nucleotides: TGTGCCAGCTCCCCCGGGGCTACAAACACTGAAGCTTTCTTT.

This clone was counted a few times. J is TRBJ2-6 and V is TRBV6-1, with D maybe TRBD2 (5 bases). Trimming shortened V by 3 bases and J by 3 bases, and 9 bases separated the two germline ends. The CDR3 sequence is 15 residues long. Germline assignment: CDR1 MNHNS and CDR2 SASEGT. CDR3 in DNA: TGTGCCAGCAGTGAGGTTGGGAGTGGGGCCAACGTCCTGACTTTC. Protein: CASSEVGSGANVLTF.

This clone has just one count. The V gene is TRBV21-1, the J gene TRBJ1-1; the DNA was not used to check the table's D call, TRBD1. TRBV21-1 is described as a pseudogene. This CDR3 contains 14 residues. CDR3 nucleotides: TGTGTGCCCCAGCAGCAACAGGGGAACACTGAAGCTTTCTTT. Translated, it gives CVPQQQQGNTEAFF.

CDR3 DNA sequence: TGTGCCAGTAGACCGACAGGGTCGGATTCACCCCTCCACTTT. This codes for CASRPTGSDSPLHF. The chain recombines TRBV19 with TRBJ1-6; 7 bases align to TRBD1. Germline-derived CDR1 and CDR2 are LNHDA and SQIVND (reference sequence). V lost 6 bases, J lost 8 bases, and 7 bases stayed unmatched. This CDR3 has 14 amino acids.

J is TRBJ2-5 and V is TRBV7-9; 13 nucleotides match TRBD2. Looked up from germline, CDR1 is SEHNR and CDR2 is FQNEAQ (reference sequence). This CDR3 is 15 amino acids long. Trimming removed 4 bases from V and 2 bases from J; junction bases left unmatched: 1. CDR3 residues: CASSWGLAGQETQYF. In DNA, the CDR3 is TGTGCCAGCAGCTGGGGACTAGCGGGGCAAGAGACCCAGTACTTC.

There are a few counts of this clone. The V and J genes are TRBV9 and TRBJ2-2; 8 bases map to TRBD2. This CDR3 region has 15 residues. V was clipped by 4 bases and J by 3 bases; unmatched bases: 5. Germline assignment: CDR1 SGDLS and CDR2 YYNGEE. The CDR3 DNA sequence: TGTGCCAGCAGCTCCCGGGGGGGATACACCGGGGAGCTGTTTTTT. Amino acids: CASSSRGGYTGELFF.

The chain uses TRBV7-9 and TRBJ2-5; 11 positions agree with TRBD1. The V and J ends lost 5 bases and 1 base, in that order; junction bases with no gene match: 6. From germline, CDR1 is SEHNR and CDR2 FQNEAQ (reference sequence). The CDR3 covers 16 residues. This CDR3 is CASSPYGTGGQETQYF. In DNA form, the CDR3 reads TGTGCCAGCAGCCCTTATGGGACAGGGGGCCAAGAGACCCAGTACTTC. Full variable domain (outside the CDR3, taken from reference TRBV7-9 and TRBJ2-5): DTGVSQNPRHKITKRGQNVTFRCDPISEHNRLYWYRQTLGQGPEFLTYFQNEAQLEKSRLLSDRFSAERPKGSFSTLEIQRTEQGDSAMYLCASSPYGTGGQETQYFGPGTRLLVL.

The chain uses TRBV7-9 and TRBJ2-7, with 11 bases matching TRBD1. The germline CDR1 and CDR2 sequences are SEHNR and FQNEAQ (reference sequence). V was pared by 1 base and J by 11 bases, with 10 bases of the junction left unmatched. The CDR3 is 15 residues long. CDR3 in amino acids: CASSLGSGTGGSKYF. CDR3 nucleotide sequence: TGTGCCAGCAGCTTAGGGTCCGGGACAGGGGGGAGTAAGTACTTC.

This clone has just one count. The CDR3 reads CAIRGDSYSNQPQHF. The CDR3 nucleotides are TGTGCCATCAGAGGGGACAGTTATAGCAATCAGCCCCAGCATTTT. The gene calls are TRBV10-3 and TRBJ1-5, with TRBD1 identical over 7 bases. With V trimmed by 6 bases and J by 0 bases, 5 bases remained unmatched. CDR3 size: 15 residues. Germline V CDR1 and CDR2: ENHRY, SYGVKD.

The chain couples TRBV5-1 to TRBJ1-6; D gene ambiguous. V was clipped by 2 bases and J by 3 bases, with 6 bases between them. CDR1 is SGHRS, CDR2 YFSETQ, per germline. CDR3 length equals 14 residues. CDR3 nucleotide sequence: TGCGCCAGCAGCTTACCTGACTATAATTCACCCCTCCACTTT. This gives the protein CASSLPDYNSPLHF.

The chain employs TRBV5-1 and TRBJ1-1, with D possibly matching TRBD1 (5 bases). V shed 4 bases and J shed 0 bases, with 13 bases lying between them. In germline, CDR1 is SGHRS, CDR2 YFSETQ. The CDR3 has 15 residues. In nucleotides, the CDR3 is TGCGCCAGCAGCGTGCTTGGGGACGTGAACACTGAAGCTTTCTTT. Translated: CASSVLGDVNTEAFF.

J is TRBJ2-5 and V is TRBV7-9; D is possibly TRBD1 (5 bases). The CDR3 totals 14 residues. Per germline, CDR1 SEHNR and CDR2 FQNEAQ (reference sequence). V was trimmed by 3 bases and J by 0 bases, leaving 8 bases between them. The CDR3 DNA reads TGTGCCAGCAGCTTGAAGGGGCACCAAGAGACCCAGTACTTC. It yields the protein CASSLKGHQETQYF.

The chain joins TRBV6-5 to TRBJ2-1; TRBD2 aligns across 7 bases. CDR3 length equals 13 residues. V dropped 7 bases and J dropped 7; count of bases not matched to a gene: 7. Germline values: CDR1 MNHEY, CDR2 SVGAGI. DNA for the CDR3: TGTGCCAGCAAGCCAGCGGGGCGGAATGAGCAGTTCTTC. It encodes CASKPAGRNEQFF.

The rearrangement joins TRBV28 to TRBJ1-2; 10 bases are shared with TRBD1. The germline V gene encodes CDR1 MDHEN and CDR2 SYDVKM. The CDR3 loop spans 15 amino acids. Trimming removed 5 bases from V and 5 bases from J; junction bases left unmatched: 8. The CDR3 spells CASSLGRQGAYGYTF. CDR3 nucleotide sequence: TGTGCCAGCAGTCTGGGCCGACAGGGGGCTTATGGCTACACCTTC.

The rearrangement joins TRBV7-9 to TRBJ2-3; the D is unclear. The germline V gene encodes CDR1 SEHNR and CDR2 FQNEAQ (reference sequence). With 5 bases removed from V and 12 bases from J, the gap between germline ends came to 12 bases. CDR3 length: 11 amino acids. The CDR3 loop is CASSEYENQYF. The CDR3 nucleotides are TGTGCCAGCAGCGAGTACGAAAACCAGTATTTT.

The chain links TRBV6-4 to TRBJ1-2, with D unresolved. V was shortened by 11 bases and J by 2 bases, with 21 bases between the two germline ends. In germline, CDR1 is MRHNA, CDR2 SNTAGT. This CDR3 has 15 amino acids. CDR3 protein: CAFPGRGIQNYGYTF. The DNA for the CDR3 is TGTGCCTTTCCGGGGAGAGGCATCCAAAACTATGGCTACACCTTC.

The chain joins TRBV12-5 to TRBJ1-4; TRBD1 matches 9 bases. V trimming: 6 bases; J trimming: 7 bases; junction bases outside the gene matches: 6. The V gene's germline CDR1 is LGHNT and CDR2 FRNRAP. The CDR3 consists of 14 residues. The CDR3 DNA follows: TGTGCTAGTGGAGAGACAGGGGGTACTGAAAAACTGTTTTTT. Translating it yields CASGETGGTEKLFF.

The rearrangement links TRBV2 to TRBJ2-3, with 13 bases aligning to TRBD2. The V gene's germline CDR1 is SNHLY and CDR2 FYNNEI. The V and J ends lost 5 bases and 5 bases, in that order; junction bases with no gene match: 4. The CDR3 sequence is 15 residues long. The CDR3 coding sequence is TGTGCCAGCAGTAAACTAGCGGGGGGGCGAGATACGCAGTATTTT. This encodes CASSKLAGGRDTQYF.

This chain uses TRBV5-1 with TRBJ2-7; D ambiguous. Trimming shortened V by 5 bases and J by 0 bases, and 9 bases separated the two germline ends. The germline V gene encodes CDR1 SGHRS and CDR2 YFSETQ. CDR3 size: 13 residues. CDR3 coding DNA: TGCGCCAGCAGTCCGGATCCCTCCTACGAGCAGTACTTC. Translation gives CASSPDPSYEQYF.

The rearrangement links TRBV18 to TRBJ1-5, with D hard to call. Germline values: CDR1 KGHSH, CDR2 LQKENI. CDR3 length: 14 residues. Trimming cost V 2 bases and J 3 bases, with 8 bases left between them. DNA for the CDR3: TGTGCCAGCTCACCATGGTTGGCCAATCAGCCCCAGCATTTT. It codes for CASSPWLANQPQHF. Full variable domain (missing parts from reference TRBV18 and TRBJ1-5): NAGVMQNPRHLVRRRGQEARLRCSPMKGHSHVYWYRQLPEEGLKFMVYLQKENIIDESGMPKERFSAEFPKEGPSILRIQQVVRGDSAAYFCASSPWLANQPQHFGDGTRLSIL.

The chain combines TRBV7-9 with TRBJ2-3; D is undetermined. CDR3 length equals 14 residues. CDR1 and CDR2 (germline): SEHNR, FQNEAQ (reference sequence). The ends were cut back, 2 bases at V and 4 bases at J, with 10 bases in the middle. The CDR3 DNA sequence: TGTGCCAGCAGCTTACGGTTTCGGTCAGATACGCAGTATTTT. Translating gives CASSLRFRSDTQYF.

This chain links TRBV4-2 with TRBJ1-1; D ambiguous. Per the germline V gene, CDR1 is LGHNA and CDR2 is YNFKEQ. V shed 0 bases and J shed 11 bases, with 13 bases lying between them. CDR3 length: 13 amino acids. Here the CDR3 reads CASSQERRESAFF. In DNA, the CDR3 is TGTGCCAGCAGCCAAGAGCGGAGGGAGAGCGCTTTCTTT.

This chain joins TRBV4-1 and TRBJ2-2; possibly TRBD1 for D (5 bases). Germline V lookup: CDR1 MGHRA, CDR2 YSYEKL. V was clipped by 1 base and J by 4 bases, with 7 bases between them. The CDR3 spans 14 residues. The CDR3 nucleotides read TGCGCCAGCAGCCAAGCTGACAGCACCGGGGAGCTGTTTTTT. This encodes CASSQADSTGELFF.

The chain combines TRBV29-1 with TRBJ2-3, with D possibly being TRBD1 or TRBD2 (6 bases each). V was cut by 6 bases and J by 3 bases, with 13 bases left in between. Germline assignment: CDR1 SQVTM and CDR2 ANQGSEA. The CDR3 consists of 13 residues. CDR3 region: CSVGGRATDTQYF. The CDR3 DNA reads TGCAGCGTGGGGGGCAGGGCGACAGATACGCAGTATTTT.

This chain joins TRBV25-1 and TRBJ1-1, with D possibly being TRBD1 (6 bases). The CDR3 extends over 15 amino acids. Trimming stripped 0 bases from V and 4 bases from J, with 12 bases between. Germline V lookup: CDR1 MGHDK, CDR2 SYGVNS. The CDR3: CASSEYHREVTEAFF. The CDR3 nucleotides are TGTGCCAGCAGTGAATACCACAGGGAGGTCACTGAAGCTTTCTTT.

This chain joins TRBV7-6 and TRBJ1-3; unclear D gene. Trimming left V 4 bases short and J 2 bases short, with 9 bases between. This CDR3 is 14 amino acids long. The germline CDR1 and CDR2 sequences are SGHVS and FNYEAQ. The CDR3 DNA reads as TGTGCCAGCAGCTCAAGGGTACCTGGAAACACCATATATTTT. Translation: CASSSRVPGNTIYF. The entire variable domain, with the rest obtained from reference TRBV7-6 and TRBJ1-3, is as follows: GAGVSQSPRYKVTKRGQDVALRCDPISGHVSLYWYRQALGQGPEFLTYFNYEAQQDKSGLPNDRFSAERPEGSISTLTIQRTEQRDSAMYRCASSSRVPGNTIYFGEGSWLTVV.